The rows below give T cell receptor beta chains drawn from one sample of a study of PD-L1 blockade in urothelial cancer. The table came from immunoSEQ multiplex PCR; TCRdb's copy has only in-frame clones and leaves some out. The data contain around 45,000 clones, 80% to 85% of them singletons. The input for sequencing was PBMCs, taken around atezolizumab (anti-PD-L1) treatment. Source of these receptors: a man over 45 with urothelial cancer. CDR3s include the opening cysteine and the closing phenylalanine or tryptophan. D genes are given only for firm matches. Size is omitted from some rows. Given values are once, few, many or a class for expanded clones.

V gene	clone size	D gene	J gene	CDR3 protein	CDR3 DNA
TRBV5-1	.	.	TRBJ2-1	CASSVNNEQFF	TGCGCCAGCAGCGTCAACAATGAGCAGTTCTTC
TRBV14	few	TRBD1	TRBJ2-2	CASSPSGTGVDGELFF	TGTGCCAGCAGCCCCAGTGGGACAGGGGTTGACGGGGAGCTGTTTTTT
TRBV6-6	few	.	TRBJ1-5	CASSYLQGEGQPQHF	TGTGCCAGCAGTTACCTACAAGGGGAAGGACAGCCCCAGCATTTT
TRBV23-1	.	.	TRBJ1-1	CASSQSNIRRTPGTEAFF	TGCGCCAGCAGTCAATCTAACATAAGACGGACCCCGGGGACTGAAGCTTTCTTT
TRBV7-2	medium-sized	.	TRBJ1-1	CASSLAWQGAEAFF	TGTGCCAGCAGCTTAGCGTGGCAGGGCGCTGAAGCTTTCTTT
TRBV7-9	.	TRBD1	TRBJ1-1	CASSRGQASRKAFF	TGTGCCAGCAGCAGGGGACAGGCGTCGAGGAAAGCTTTCTTT
TRBV10-2	few	.	TRBJ1-2	CASGDPPQSYGYTF	TGCGCCAGCGGAGACCCGCCCCAGAGCTATGGCTACACCTTC
TRBV10-3	.	.	TRBJ2-1	CAISDGGRASSYNEQFF	TGTGCCATCAGTGATGGGGGCAGGGCGAGCTCCTACAATGAGCAGTTCTTC
TRBV7-6	.	.	TRBJ1-6	CASSLGGSGSPLHF	TGTGCCAGCAGCTTAGGAGGGAGCGGGTCACCCCTCCACTTT
TRBV30	.	.	TRBJ1-2	CAWRTGYGYTF	TGTGCCTGGAGAACGGGCTATGGCTACACCTTC
TRBV19	.	TRBD2	TRBJ2-7	CASSNLPTSVGEQYF	TGTGCCAGTAGTAACCTCCCGACTAGCGTCGGCGAGCAGTACTTC
TRBV15	.	.	TRBJ1-2	CATSRPPERLNYGYTF	TGTGCCACCAGCAGACCCCCAGAGAGGCTTAACTATGGCTACACCTTC
TRBV10-3	.	.	TRBJ2-7	CAISEGGPAYEQYF	TGTGCCATCAGTGAGGGAGGCCCCGCCTACGAGCAGTACTTC
TRBV10-3	.	TRBD2	TRBJ2-3	CAISLGTSSTDTQYF	TGTGCCATCAGCCTTGGGACTAGCAGCACAGATACGCAGTATTTT
TRBV7-2	few	TRBD2	TRBJ2-2	CASGAGVANTGELFF	TGTGCCAGCGGGGCGGGGGTCGCGAACACCGGGGAGCTGTTTTTT
TRBV6-1	.	.	TRBJ2-6	CASRINSGANVLTF	TGTGCCAGCAGAATAAACTCTGGGGCCAACGTCCTGACTTTC
TRBV6-5	.	TRBD1	TRBJ1-1	CASSVTGGSEAFF	TGTGCCAGCAGTGTCACAGGGGGCTCCGAGGCTTTCTTT
TRBV18	.	TRBD2	TRBJ2-3	CASSPTAGGHQFTDTQYF	TGTGCCAGCTCACCAACAGCGGGGGGACATCAATTCACAGATACGCAGTATTTT
TRBV10-2	.	.	TRBJ2-2	CALRGQRANTGELFF	TGCGCCCTAAGAGGGCAGAGGGCGAACACCGGGGAGCTGTTTTTT
TRBV7-8	few	.	TRBJ1-2	CASSPQGYYGYTF	TGTGCCAGCAGCCCCCAGGGATACTATGGCTACACCTTC
TRBV6-6	once	TRBD1	TRBJ1-1	CASATRDRGLEAFF	TGTGCCAGCGCGACGCGGGACAGGGGCTTGGAAGCTTTCTTT
TRBV5-1	.	.	TRBJ1-3	CASSLDYRGSFSGNTIYF	TGCGCCAGCAGCTTGGATTATCGGGGGAGCTTCTCTGGAAACACCATATATTTT
TRBV10-3	.	TRBD2	TRBJ2-1	CAISGGTSVYNEQFF	TGTGCCATCAGTGGTGGGACTAGCGTCTACAATGAGCAGTTCTTC
TRBV30	.	.	TRBJ2-7	CAWTHSRGEQYF	TGTGCCTGGACTCATTCCCGCGGGGAGCAGTACTTC
TRBV18	.	TRBD1	TRBJ1-2	CASSPPTGDYYGYTF	TGTGCCAGCTCACCACCGACAGGGGATTACTATGGCTACACCTTC
TRBV5-1	.	TRBD1	TRBJ1-3	CATTTGPQGNTIYF	TGCGCCACTACGACAGGGCCTCAGGGAAACACCATATATTTT
TRBV30	.	.	TRBJ2-7	CAWMSAPSYEQYF	TGTGCCTGGATGAGTGCACCCTCCTACGAGCAGTACTTC
TRBV9	.	TRBD1	TRBJ2-7	CASSLTGTGGHEQYF	TGTGCCAGCAGCCTCACCGGGACAGGGGGCCACGAGCAGTACTTC
TRBV7-2	.	.	TRBJ1-2	CASSLAGAGANGYTF	TGTGCCAGCAGCTTAGCGGGGGCAGGGGCCAATGGCTACACCTTC
TRBV6-1	.	TRBD1	TRBJ1-4	CASRPGQTNEKLFF	TGTGCCAGCAGACCGGGACAGACTAATGAAAAACTGTTTTTT
TRBV5-1	.	TRBD1	TRBJ1-6	CASRQGNSPLHF	TGCGCCAGCAGACAGGGGAATTCACCCCTCCACTTT
TRBV5-4	.	TRBD1	TRBJ2-1	CASNPTPTGENEQFF	TGTGCCAGCAACCCAACGCCGACAGGGGAGAATGAGCAGTTCTTC
TRBV6-5	once	.	TRBJ2-4	CASSPLPLAKNIQYF	TGTGCCAGCAGCCCTCTACCCTTAGCCAAAAACATTCAGTACTTC
TRBV19	once	TRBD2	TRBJ2-3	CASNKPSGGLSTDTQYF	TGTGCCAGTAACAAACCTAGCGGGGGCCTCAGCACAGATACGCAGTATTTT
TRBV29-1	once	TRBD2	TRBJ2-5	CSVEVGSGGETQYF	TGCAGCGTTGAAGTGGGCTCGGGGGGAGAGACCCAGTACTTC
TRBV9	few	.	TRBJ1-1	CASSVASQGGNTEAFF	TGTGCCAGCAGCGTAGCTAGTCAGGGAGGGAACACTGAAGCTTTCTTT
TRBV9	.	TRBD1	TRBJ2-4	CASSAPPRQGRNIQYF	TGTGCCAGCAGCGCTCCCCCAAGACAGGGGAGAAACATTCAGTACTTC
TRBV2	.	TRBD1	TRBJ1-6	CASSETGQNNSPLHF	TGTGCCAGCAGTGAAACGGGACAGAATAATTCACCCCTCCACTTT
TRBV28	.	.	TRBJ1-2	CASSLFGGTGDYGYTF	TGTGCCAGCAGTTTATTTGGAGGAACCGGCGACTATGGCTACACCTTC
TRBV7-2	once	.	TRBJ2-7	CASSLGGPQLIYEQYF	TGTGCCAGCAGCTTGGGAGGTCCCCAACTTATCTACGAGCAGTACTTC
TRBV6-6	.	.	TRBJ1-1	CASNARGTLEAFF	TGTGCCAGCAACGCGCGGGGGACACTTGAAGCTTTCTTT
TRBV19	few	TRBD1	TRBJ1-1	CASSTPTGGRGPAFF	TGTGCCAGTAGTACTCCGACAGGGGGTCGCGGGCCTGCTTTCTTT
TRBV4-1	few	TRBD2	TRBJ2-7	CASSQQGLASYEQYF	TGCGCCAGCAGCCAACAGGGACTAGCGTCTTACGAGCAGTACTTC
TRBV19	.	TRBD2	TRBJ2-2	CASSIFSGGTGELFF	TGTGCCAGTAGTATCTTTAGCGGGGGCACCGGGGAGCTGTTTTTT
TRBV7-8	.	.	TRBJ2-5	CASSLLKTQYF	TGTGCCAGCAGCTTACTAAAGACCCAGTACTTC